This TCR beta chain comes out of a study of blood T cell repertoires in COVID-19. On the study more broadly: The study drew acute and convalescent COVID-19 samples from the United States, Italy and Spain. T cells, B-cell-depleted T cells, or PBMCs provided the cDNA or gDNA that served as material.

TCRdb's copy holds only in-frame clones and misses some; the assay was immunoSEQ multiplex PCR. Of under 200,000 clones listed, about 86% are singletons. The CDR3 sequence is 14 residues long. Germline CDR1 and CDR2: SGHRS and YFSETQ. V lost 2 bases and J 6 bases, leaving 11 bases between the germline ends. The J gene is TRBJ1-4, the V gene TRBV5-1; D unclear. The sequenced sample was peripheral blood. The TCR was taken from a man aged 70-80 years with active or convalescent COVID-19. The CDR3 loop is CASSFQGRDEKLFF. The CDR3 nucleotides read TGCGCCAGCAGCTTTCAAGGGCGGGATGAAAAACTGTTTTTT.